These T cell receptor beta chains were read from a single sample in a study of shared clonotypes between healthy human individuals. Repertoires were generated with immunoSEQ multiplex PCR, while TCRdb's copy carries only in-frame clones and drops some. The table includes over 2,000,000 clones, just over 90% detected once. Specimen: naive CD8+ T cells from PBMCs. The receptors come from a young man in good health. Some clones in this sample may be carry-over from other donors' samples. Each CDR3 is given with its conserved first and last residue. The D gene is left open where the match is weak. A clone size is listed for some rows: how often the clone was seen (once, few, many), or a class if it is expanded.

NA,14,NA,TRBJ1-1,TRBV9,CASSSGTENTEAFF,TGTGCCAGCAGCTCCGGGACCGAGAACACTGAAGCTTTCTTT
NA,13,NA,TRBJ2-7,TRBV30,CAWSWVLSYEQYF,TGTGCCTGGAGTTGGGTCCTCTCCTACGAGCAGTACTTC
NA,14,NA,TRBJ2-7,TRBV28,CASSLLADSYEQYF,TGTGCCAGCAGTTTATTGGCAGACTCCTACGAGCAGTACTTC
TRBD1,14,NA,TRBJ2-1,TRBV7-3,CASSPGDSYNEQFF,TGTGCCAGCAGCCCAGGGGACAGTTACAATGAGCAGTTCTTC
NA,14,NA,TRBJ2-7,TRBV14,CASSQDRWVDEQYF,TGTGCCAGCAGCCAAGACAGGTGGGTGGACGAGCAGTACTTC
NA,13,once,TRBJ2-2,TRBV5-6,CASTAGIPGELFF,TGTGCCAGCACCGCGGGCATTCCCGGGGAGCTGTTTTTT
NA,14,NA,TRBJ2-1,TRBV27,CASSPLVSQGEQFF,TGTGCCAGCAGCCCACTAGTGTCCCAAGGTGAGCAGTTCTTC
NA,14,NA,TRBJ2-7,TRBV6-5,CASSYETGAYEQYF,TGTGCCAGCAGTTATGAGACAGGAGCCTACGAGCAGTACTTC
TRBD1,16,NA,TRBJ2-2,TRBV5-1,CASSPRTGWNTGELFF,TGCGCCAGCAGCCCTCGGACAGGATGGAACACCGGGGAGCTGTTTTTT
NA,14,NA,TRBJ2-5,TRBV7-9,CASSLWGDGETQYF,TGTGCCAGCAGCTTATGGGGTGATGGGGAGACCCAGTACTTC
NA,14,NA,TRBJ2-7,TRBV19,CASSIGLVVYEQYF,TGTGCCAGTAGTATAGGACTAGTGGTCTACGAGCAGTACTTC
NA,15,NA,TRBJ1-5,TRBV28,CASSRRDFSNQPQHF,TGTGCCAGCAGTCGCCGGGACTTTAGCAATCAGCCCCAGCATTTT
TRBD1,14,NA,TRBJ2-7,TRBV28,CASRRDRDSYEQYF,TGTGCCAGCAGGCGGGACAGGGATTCCTACGAGCAGTACTTC
NA,12,NA,TRBJ1-5,TRBV5-4,CASSYLGGPQHF,TGTGCCAGCAGCTACCTCGGGGGACCCCAGCATTTT
NA,10,NA,TRBJ2-7,TRBV25-1,CASVGARQYF,TGTGCCAGCGTGGGGGCGAGGCAGTACTTC
TRBD2,16,NA,TRBJ2-7,TRBV6-6,CASSYSQASGTHEQYF,TGTGCCAGCAGTTACTCGCAGGCTAGCGGGACCCACGAGCAGTACTTC
NA,15,NA,TRBJ2-1,TRBV28,CASRSETSSYNEQFF,TGTGCCAGCAGGTCCGAGACTAGCTCCTACAATGAGCAGTTCTTC
NA,12,few,TRBJ1-2,TRBV5-1,CASTQGGNGYTF,TGCGCCAGCACGCAGGGCGGGAATGGCTACACCTTC
TRBD1,15,NA,TRBJ1-1,TRBV6-5,CASSYIKQGVVEAFF,TGTGCCAGCAGTTACATCAAACAGGGGGTGGTTGAAGCTTTCTTT
NA,16,NA,TRBJ1-1,TRBV21-1,CASSKQDRDLTRGAFF,TGTGCCAGCAGCAAACAGGACAGGGACTTAACTCGTGGAGCTTTCTTT
NA,13,NA,TRBJ2-7,TRBV27,CASSWVGAYEQYF,TGTGCCAGCAGTTGGGTAGGGGCCTACGAGCAGTACTTC
TRBD1,13,NA,TRBJ1-1,TRBV11-2,CASSLGQGTEAFF,TGTGCCAGCAGCTTAGGACAGGGGACTGAAGCTTTCTTT
TRBD1,15,NA,TRBJ1-4,TRBV7-9,CASSSRDRENEKLFF,TGTGCCAGCAGCTCCCGGGACAGGGAGAATGAAAAACTGTTTTTT
NA,14,NA,TRBJ1-1,TRBV6-5,CASSYNVENTEAFF,TGTGCCAGCAGTTATAACGTAGAGAACACTGAAGCTTTCTTT
TRBD1,13,NA,TRBJ1-1,TRBV30,CAWGGQANTEAFF,TGTGCCTGGGGGGGACAGGCGAACACTGAAGCTTTCTTT
NA,16,NA,TRBJ1-4,TRBV27,CASSSQGLGTNEKLFF,TGTGCCAGCAGTTCACAGGGATTGGGAACTAATGAAAAACTGTTTTTT
NA,15,NA,TRBJ1-4,TRBV28,CASDGARSTNEKLFF,TGTGCCAGCGACGGTGCGCGGTCAACTAATGAAAAACTGTTTTTT
TRBD2,14,NA,TRBJ2-1,TRBV30,CAWSVLAGAREQFF,TGTGCCTGGAGTGTCCTAGCGGGAGCCCGGGAGCAGTTCTTC
TRBD1,14,NA,TRBJ2-7,TRBV6-5,CASSSGTGGFEQYF,TGTGCCAGCAGTTCCGGGACAGGGGGCTTCGAGCAGTACTTC
NA,12,NA,TRBJ2-5,TRBV11-2,CASSLGAETQYF,TGTGCCAGCAGCTTAGGAGCGGAGACCCAGTACTTC
NA,12,NA,TRBJ1-1,TRBV4-1,CASSQRPSEAFF,TGCGCCAGCAGCCAAAGACCAAGCGAAGCTTTCTTT
TRBD1,15,NA,TRBJ1-2,TRBV7-9,CASSLAGTVGNGYTF,TGTGCCAGCAGCTTAGCTGGGACAGTGGGAAATGGCTACACCTTC
TRBD1,14,once,TRBJ1-1,TRBV9,CASSVQGASTEAFF,TGTGCCAGCAGCGTACAGGGGGCGAGCACTGAAGCTTTCTTT
NA,15,NA,TRBJ2-3,TRBV11-1,CASSPQRASADTQYF,TGTGCCAGCAGCCCTCAGAGGGCTAGTGCAGATACGCAGTATTTT
NA,16,NA,TRBJ2-3,TRBV6-5,CASSYTRASYTDTQYF,TGTGCCAGCAGTTACACCCGGGCCTCCTACACAGATACGCAGTATTTT
NA,21,NA,TRBJ2-6,TRBV7-3,CASSLEVVPSLTFPGANVLTF,TGTGCCAGCAGCTTAGAGGTGGTGCCTTCCCTCACTTTCCCTGGGGCCAACGTCCTGACTTTC
NA,13,NA,TRBJ1-1,TRBV2,CASKPDKNTEAFF,TGTGCCAGCAAGCCGGACAAGAACACTGAAGCTTTCTTT
TRBD1,14,NA,TRBJ1-1,TRBV27,CASSVTGGYTEAFF,TGTGCCAGCAGTGTGACAGGGGGCTACACTGAAGCTTTCTTT
NA,16,NA,TRBJ1-6,TRBV7-9,CASSLDTLPPNSPLHF,TGTGCCAGCAGCTTAGATACGCTACCCCCAAATTCACCCCTCCACTTT
NA,15,NA,TRBJ2-7,TRBV27,CASSSPHSGPYEQYF,TGTGCCAGCAGTTCCCCCCACAGCGGACCCTACGAGCAGTACTTC
TRBD2,15,once,TRBJ2-3,TRBV7-9,CASSLGTSGADTQYF,TGTGCCAGCAGCTTAGGTACTAGCGGTGCAGATACGCAGTATTTT
TRBD2,16,NA,TRBJ2-7,TRBV30,CAWSAPGGREEYEQYF,TGTGCCTGGAGCGCTCCTGGGGGGCGGGAGGAGTACGAGCAGTACTTC
NA,14,NA,TRBJ2-3,TRBV11-1,CASSFGPSTDTQYF,TGTGCCAGCAGCTTTGGGCCGAGCACAGATACGCAGTATTTT
TRBD1,14,once,TRBJ2-7,TRBV9,CASSRGQGYPEQYF,TGTGCCAGCAGCCGCGGACAGGGTTACCCCGAGCAGTACTTC
TRBD1,18,NA,TRBJ2-2,TRBV7-6,CASSLGGPGTANTGELFF,TGTGCCAGCAGCTTAGGGGGGCCCGGGACAGCGAACACCGGGGAGCTGTTTTTT
TRBD1,15,NA,TRBJ1-2,TRBV19,CASSTRTGGGDGYTF,TGTGCCAGTAGCACAAGAACAGGGGGCGGGGATGGCTACACCTTC
NA,13,NA,TRBJ2-1,TRBV29-1,CSALAGTYNEQFF,TGCAGCGCCCTGGCGGGTACTTACAATGAGCAGTTCTTC
NA,15,NA,TRBJ2-1,TRBV4-1,CASSQELSGYNEQFF,TGCGCCAGCAGCCAAGAACTGTCCGGCTACAATGAGCAGTTCTTC
NA,13,few,TRBJ1-2,TRBV10-1,CASSEGLTYGYTF,TGCGCCAGCAGTGAAGGACTTACGTATGGCTACACCTTC
TRBD2,15,once,TRBJ2-5,TRBV4-1,CASSQAPGGRGAQYF,TGCGCCAGCAGCCAAGCTCCCGGCGGGAGGGGGGCCCAGTACTTC
NA,14,NA,TRBJ1-4,TRBV28,CASSFGLEGEKLFF,TGTGCCAGCAGTTTCGGGCTCGAGGGGGAAAAACTGTTTTTT
TRBD1,13,NA,TRBJ2-1,TRBV29-1,CSVEVGGLYEQFF,TGCAGCGTTGAAGTAGGGGGCCTCTATGAGCAGTTCTTC